This TCR beta chain is from a study of shared clonotypes between healthy human individuals (dated by TCRdb to the early 2020s). With regard to the full study: Two women and three men aged 18 to 49 years were included in the cohort. Blood TCR repertoires of five healthy adults were deeply sequenced to estimate repertoire size and the extent of clonotype sharing between individuals. Different laboratories and diverse techniques were used to prepare libraries and sequence TCR repertoires, to increase sequencing depth and limit assay-specific biases. Per donor, leukapheresis produced somewhere between about 0.94 and 10 billion PBMCs. Overall study outcomes, separate from this receptor: Based on pairwise subsampling, the degree of clonotype sharing among donors was expected to be affected by sequencing depth. Because the study included only a small number of donors, the genetic and exposure-history diversity represented was limited. Sampling was restricted to blood, and TCR repertoires in tissues likely differ from the TCR repertoires found in blood.

Using the deep immunoSEQ assay, multiplex PCR amplified TCR CDR3 regions from genomic DNA. Extracted genomic DNA from each cell subset was spread evenly across all wells of several immunoSEQ 96-well plates, with each plate serving as a replicate. For unsorted PBMC, approximately 0.3 ug genomic DNA, equal to approximately 30,000 T cell genomes, was loaded into each replicate PCR. Genomic DNA from unsorted PBMC was sequenced over ten immunoSEQ deep assay plates. Purified libraries were measured with a Qubit 3.0 fluorometer, size-checked on a Bioanalyzer 2100, and measured again with the KAPA Library Quantification kit. A separate single-read 150-cycle Illumina NextSeq 550 flow cell was used to sequence each immunoSEQ 96-well plate. In the original analysis: Because the immunoSEQ output held only junctional sequences and lacked quality scores, the filtering could not match the filtering applied to full-length reads. To assign V/J genes and CDR3, sequences were annotated using PyIR, a Python wrapper for IgBLAST v1.9, with IMGT germline references. Reads were removed for weak V/J assignments (E-value above 1e-6), missing CDR3, stop codons, out-of-frame junctions, or ambiguous translated residues. V3J clonotypes were defined as sequences sharing an identical inferred V gene, J gene, and CDR3 amino acid sequence. Percentage overlap between repertoires was computed as shared unique clonotypes divided by the size of the smaller repertoire. Three approaches were used to assess repertoire richness: RTK rarefaction, the Chao1 estimator, and Recon v2.1 estimates of unobserved clonotypes. Entries here come from immuneACCESS through TCRdb and include only in-frame sequences with V and J called. Some clones fail to appear in such tables; in the studies checked, an unresolved V gene covers under half of the shortfall, and the cause of the remainder is unknown. For V, J and clone size, that table is used; D and trimming come from the DNA. The sample table shows approximately 500,000 clones, and approximately 78% are seen once. Around 12% of the sample goes to the ten largest clones.

Cut back by 0 bases and 2 bases, the V and J ends lie 7 bases apart. The CDR3 runs 13 residues from the cysteine to the phenylalanine. CDR3 DNA is the only sequence kept; it has 39 bases, read in frame from the first base. The CDR1 and CDR2 encoded by the germline V gene (reference sequence) are GTSNPN and SVGIG. The donors were healthy, HIV-negative adults who had no recently reported acute infections or vaccinations. Every donor was a Caucasian adult residing in Nashville, Tennessee, USA. For unsorted samples, 90 million to 95 million PBMCs were counted, and genomic DNA was extracted using the QIAamp DNA Blood Mini kit. Blood was collected by leukapheresis, and PBMCs were isolated by Ficoll-Histopaque density gradient centrifugation and then cryopreserved in liquid nitrogen vapor phase. Concerning this clone itself: Its antigen remains unidentified. No per-base quality is available; no much larger clone lies one base away.

The V and J genes are TRBV30 and TRBJ1-2, with the D gene not confidently named. Material for sequencing was PBMCs. The receptor's source is a woman aged 40 to 49 in good health. Some clones in this sample may be carry-over from other donors' samples. This receptor carries the CDR3 CAWSVFGNYGYTF. The sequenced DNA: TGTGCCTGGAGTGTTTTCGGGAACTATGGCTACACCTTC.